This T cell receptor (beta chain) came from a study of CD4 T cells in relation to SARS-CoV-2 and coronaviruses (dated by TCRdb to about 2021). For context, the study as a whole: The ViraFEST assay cultured PBMCs with antigen for 10 days, then sequenced TCR beta CDR3s to find antigen-specific clonal expansions. The negative reference condition was either a culture with an HIV-1 Nef peptide pool or a culture with no peptide. Using patient-derived lymphoblastoid cell lines, the shared crossreactive spike epitopes were mapped to their HLA restriction. The study assessed, at the TCR clonotype level, memory CD4+ T cell crossreactivity between SARS-CoV-2 and common cold coronavirus spike proteins. Samples from a few pre-COVID donors and the naive versus memory experiments were sequenced with the Adaptive Biotechnologies TCR-sequencing kit; other data were Illumina-based. Expansion assays from other donors in the study were sequenced with a different, Illumina-based TCR-beta assay.

General study outcomes and caveats: Small numbers of patients and of tested TCRs limited the study. No donor contributed both pre-pandemic and post-infection samples, which limited tracing the source of pre-existing responses. In roughly 65% of donors, memory CD4+ clonotypes turned up that crossrecognized SARS-CoV-2 and at least one common cold coronavirus spike. Crossreactive clones showed significantly weaker SARS-CoV-2-driven expansion than monoreactive clones, consistent with antigenic imprinting. Crossreactivity analysis centred on spike protein, so crossreactivity against other viral proteins was not assessed.

CD4+ T cells from unexposed donors were collected before the COVID-19 pandemic (2011-2018). The EasySep CD4+ T cell isolation kit was used to isolate CD4+ T cells once the cultures had run for 10 to 11 days. As cell number allowed, CD4+ T cells from unexposed donors were tested for reactivity to SARS-CoV-2 S and N and to four common cold coronavirus spike pools. Each well received two million PBMCs, cultured in IMDM supplemented with roughly 5.1% human AB serum and around 9 IU/ml IL-2. Half of the culture medium was replaced with fresh IL-2-containing medium on days 3 and 7. In general, every peptide culture condition was set up in three replicate wells. The leukapheresis product used for the unexposed donors was purchased from a commercial source. Ficoll-Paque PLUS gradient centrifugation was used to isolate PBMCs from leukapheresis product or whole blood. PBMCs were either cryopreserved at -140°C or used fresh in the expansion assay. The QIAamp Micro DNA Kit was used to extract genomic DNA from the CD4+ T cells.

The protocol used for the library was the immunoSEQ multiplex PCR assay. On the authors' methods: During preprocessing, nonproductive sequences were removed, along with CDR3s that did not begin with C, did not end with F or W, or were shorter than 7 amino acids. The MANAFEST web app identified antigen-specific clonotypes based on expansion compared with the reference and other culture wells. A clone was considered positive if the clone showed significant expansion compared with the reference culture in 2 of 3 replicate wells at an FDR below 0.05. Positive clones also required significant expansion versus all other tandem wells and an odds ratio above 5. CDR3 homology was measured as pairwise Levenshtein distance, computed with the stringdist R package after trimming three terminal residues from each end. TCRdb retrieved this table from immuneACCESS and kept in-frame rearrangements only. Not all clones are present; in checked studies, unresolved V genes account for under half, and no reason is known for the remainder. Clone size and V and J calls were adopted from that table, with D and trimming inferred from the DNA. The sample records 15,000 to 25,000 clones, around 81% of which are singletons. The leading ten clones occupy approximately 11% of the sample.

Note on this clone: Its antigen is still unknown. Per-base quality was not reported, and no clone a single base away is much larger than it.

From V the trimming removes 4 bases and from J it removes 2 bases, while the gene matches leave 11 bases of the junction unaccounted for. The germline V gene (reference sequence) gives CDR1 as SGHNT and CDR2 as YYREEE. From the cysteine up to the phenylalanine, the CDR3 has a length of 16 residues. This entry keeps only the CDR3 DNA: 48 bases, framed from base 1. This receptor was obtained from a human donor in good health. The sequenced sample consisted of CD4+ T cells from PBMCs, cultured in vitro. This chain is built from TRBV5-4 and TRBJ2-5, and TRBD2 matches 7 of the central bases. The CDR3 protein sequence reads: CASSRGRAGVQETQYF. The base sequence is TGTGCCAGCAGCCGGGGCAGGGCGGGAGTACAAGAGACCCAGTACTTC.